The T cell receptor beta chain under discussion was sequenced for a study of T cell clonotyping in hematopoietic cell transplantation. The study, taken as a whole, reports: Pathologically expanded recipient clonotypes increased progressively from day 30 to day 180 as diversity fell. Without cell sorting, CD4 versus CD8 contributions remain unresolved. Graft donor and pretransplant recipient Inverse Simpson Index values predicted broader posttransplant TCR diversity. Few recipient clonotypes overlapped donors; over 95% were de novo at given depth.

About this clone itself: Its antigen is unknown.

Repertoires were generated with immunoSEQ multiplex PCR, while TCRdb's copy carries only in-frame clones and drops some. The sample lists 20,000 or so clones; approximately 79% were seen once. This CDR3 comprises 14 residues. Germline loops: CDR1 SGHDT, CDR2 YYEEEE. V was pared by 4 bases and J by 3 bases, with 6 bases of the junction left unmatched. Sequences were obtained from peripheral blood mononuclear cells. The gene calls are TRBV5-6 and TRBJ1-2; 7 bases agree with TRBD1. The sequence was collected from a man aged 55 to 69 in good health. Some clones in this sample may be carry-over from other donors' samples. In DNA form, the CDR3 reads TGTGCCAGCAGCCCTTTTGACAGGGACTATGGCTACACCTTC. Translating gives CASSPFDRDYGYTF.